The T cell receptor (beta chain) under discussion was sequenced for a study of blood T cells in healthy people across ages. Worth noting for this clonotype: Antigen unknown.

Next came a second PCR, run for about 6 to 11 cycles, which used a sample-barcoded 5' primer along with a J-beta primer mix. Tags on each cDNA molecule came from a template-switch adaptor with 12 random nucleotides. Via MiXCR, TCRdb re-called the 5' RACE reads, giving one row per CDR3 protein. The table includes 1.5 million to 2 million distinct CDR3 sequences, around 42% detected once. Points from the study as a whole: Possibly confounding the expanded clonotype changes was the fact that donor CMV status was unknown. Fewer expanded clones and more diversity marked long-lived versus aged donors.

CDR3 length equals 17 residues. V lost 1 base and J 4 bases, leaving 17 bases between the germline ends. The V gene's germline CDR1 is SGHDN and CDR2 FVKESK. Russia was home to the donors, healthy Caucasian individuals aged roughly 6 to 90. This TCR was sampled from a human donor in good health. The V and J genes are TRBV14 and TRBJ2-4; D call uncertain. Specimen: blood. CDR3 sequence (DNA): TGTGCCAGCAGCCAAGGTATCGTGGGCAGGCAGAAAAACATTCAGTACTTC. Its protein product is CASSQGIVGRQKNIQYF.